This is a list of T cell receptor beta chains from one sample in a study of blood T cell repertoires in COVID-19. Using immunoSEQ multiplex PCR, the repertoire was profiled, and TCRdb retains in-frame clones only, with some absent. There are about 170,000 clones in the sample; roughly 91% occur only once, and 4.5% to 5% lies in the top ten. Sequenced material: peripheral blood. These receptors were taken from a man aged 18 to 29 with COVID-19, enrolled during active disease. The CDR3 runs from the conserved cysteine through the conserved F or W.

V: TRBV4-2
J: TRBJ2-7
CDR3: CASSPHSLAETYEQYF

V: TRBV6-5
J: TRBJ1-6
CDR3: CASQLGGNSPLHF

V: TRBV5-6
J: TRBJ2-7
CDR3: CASSTGSYEQYF

V: TRBV7-2
J: TRBJ2-7
CDR3: CASSLIGRGRYARDHEQYF

V: TRBV6-4
J: TRBJ1-3
CDR3: CASKPNYSGNTIYF

V: TRBV7-9
J: TRBJ2-1
CDR3: CASSLGGPGRNEQFF

V: TRBV27
J: TRBJ2-1
CDR3: CASKSGREQFF

V: TRBV5-4
J: TRBJ2-7
CDR3: CASSLGGGGGLYEQYF

V: TRBV5-1
J: TRBJ2-1
CDR3: CASSFYRGTYNEQFF

V: TRBV28
J: TRBJ1-5
CDR3: CASRSDRGGYQPQHF

V: TRBV10-3
J: TRBJ2-7
CDR3: CAISDWRARGEQYF

V: TRBV24-1
J: TRBJ2-1
CDR3: CATSDRTGGFEQFF

V: TRBV27
J: TRBJ1-4
CDR3: CASRQNRDIEKLFF

V: TRBV5-4
J: TRBJ2-6
CDR3: CASSSGRGLWAGANVLTF